The subject of this entry is one T cell receptor (beta chain). Authors of the study amplified TCR beta CDR3 regions from RNA transcripts. The HTBI primer set drove a first-round RT-PCR of the TCR CDR3. TCRdb passed the multiplex PCR reads through MiXCR, listing each CDR3 protein once. Of a few hundred thousand distinct CDR3 sequences listed, around 25% are singletons. Fresh 10 ml peripheral blood yielded PBMCs. This sample was included in a study of T cells in Graves' hyperthyroidism and ophthalmopathy. In the study overall: Peripheral blood specimens were obtained at initial diagnosis, prior to any treatment.

Germline-derived CDR1 and CDR2 are MNHNS and SASEGT. This CDR3 spans 14 amino acids. Trimming took 0 bases from V and 8 from J, leaving 13 bases between them. This clonotype originated in a man aged 50 to 60 with Graves' hyperthyroidism. Material: blood. The chain combines TRBV6-1 with TRBJ1-2, with a possible D match to TRBD1 (5 bases). CDR3 in DNA: TGTGCCAGCAGTGAAGCGCCCGGGGGTGGGGGCTACACCTTC. Translating gives CASSEAPGGGGYTF.